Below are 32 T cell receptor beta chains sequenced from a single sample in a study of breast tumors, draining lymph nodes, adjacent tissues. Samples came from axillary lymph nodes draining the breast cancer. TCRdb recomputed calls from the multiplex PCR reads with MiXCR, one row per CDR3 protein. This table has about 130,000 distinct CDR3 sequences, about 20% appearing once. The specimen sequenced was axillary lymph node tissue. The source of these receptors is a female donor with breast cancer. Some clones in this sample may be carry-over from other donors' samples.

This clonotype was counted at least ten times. The CDR3 sequence is CASSEEGQNTGELFF. In nucleotides, the CDR3 is TGTGCCAGCAGTGAAGAGGGGCAGAACACCGGGGAGCTGTTTTTT. The chain links TRBV2 to TRBJ2-2; possibly TRBD1 for D (5 bases). From germline, CDR1 is SNHLY and CDR2 FYNNEI. The V gene lost 1 base and the J gene lost 1 base, with 7 bases spanning the gap. The CDR3 is 15 residues long.

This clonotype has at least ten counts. CDR3 protein: CASSFVPSGPYEQYF. CDR3 nucleotide sequence: TGCGCCAGCAGCTTTGTACCTAGCGGTCCCTACGAGCAGTACTTC. The chain has TRBV5-1 and TRBJ2-7; 7 nucleotides match TRBD2. The V and J ends lost 2 bases and 2 bases, in that order; junction bases with no gene match: 7. CDR1 and CDR2 from the germline V gene are SGHRS and YFSETQ. The CDR3 spans 15 residues.

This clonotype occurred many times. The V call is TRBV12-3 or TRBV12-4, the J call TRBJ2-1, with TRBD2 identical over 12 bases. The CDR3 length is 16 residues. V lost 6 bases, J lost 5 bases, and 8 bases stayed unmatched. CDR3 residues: CASSPTSGRVNNEQFF. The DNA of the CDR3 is TGTGCCAGCAGCCCGACTAGCGGGAGAGTAAACAATGAGCAGTTCTTC.

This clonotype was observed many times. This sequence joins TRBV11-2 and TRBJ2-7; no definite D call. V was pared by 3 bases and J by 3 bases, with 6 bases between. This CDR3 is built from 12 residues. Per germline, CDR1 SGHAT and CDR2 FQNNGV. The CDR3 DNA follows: TGTGCCAGCAGCTTGGACGGCTACGAGCAGTACTTC. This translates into CASSLDGYEQYF. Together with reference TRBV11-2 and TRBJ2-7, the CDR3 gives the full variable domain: EAGVAQSPRYKIIEKRQSVAFWCNPISGHATLYWYQQILGQGPKLLIQFQNNGVVDDSQLPKDRFSAERLKGVDSTLKIQPAKLEDSAVYLCASSLDGYEQYFGPGTRLTVT.

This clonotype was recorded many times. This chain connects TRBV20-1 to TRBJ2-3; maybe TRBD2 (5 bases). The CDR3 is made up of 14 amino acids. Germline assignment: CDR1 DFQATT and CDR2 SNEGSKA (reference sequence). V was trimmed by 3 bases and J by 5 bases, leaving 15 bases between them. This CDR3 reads CSARRANAGDTQYF. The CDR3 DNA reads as TGCAGTGCTAGGAGGGCTAACGCCGGAGATACGCAGTATTTT.

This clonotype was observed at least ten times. The CDR3 loop reads CASSYARDRAPHGYTF. The CDR3 nucleotides are TGTGCCAGCAGTTACGCCCGGGACAGGGCCCCGCATGGCTACACCTTC. The chain uses TRBV6-5 and TRBJ1-2, with 9 bases fitting TRBD1. Trimming cost V 2 bases and J 6 bases; bases outside gene matches: 10. CDR3 length: 16 residues. Per the germline V gene, CDR1 is MNHEY and CDR2 is SVGAGI.

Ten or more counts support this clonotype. As DNA, the CDR3 is TGCGCCAGCAGTGTTCTAGGCAGAAATCAGCCCCAGCATTTT. Translation gives CASSVLGRNQPQHF. This chain links TRBV10-2 with TRBJ1-5; D gene uncertain. Trimming took 4 bases from V and 4 from J, leaving 11 bases between them. Germline V gene data show CDR1 as WSHSY and CDR2 as SAAADI. There are 14 residues in the CDR3.

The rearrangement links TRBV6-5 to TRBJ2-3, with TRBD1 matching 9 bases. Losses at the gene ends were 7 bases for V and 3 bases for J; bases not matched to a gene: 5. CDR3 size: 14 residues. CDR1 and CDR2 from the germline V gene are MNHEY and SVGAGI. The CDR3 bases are TGTGCCAGCACCTGGGGACAGGGAACAGATACGCAGTATTTT. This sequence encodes CASTWGQGTDTQYF.

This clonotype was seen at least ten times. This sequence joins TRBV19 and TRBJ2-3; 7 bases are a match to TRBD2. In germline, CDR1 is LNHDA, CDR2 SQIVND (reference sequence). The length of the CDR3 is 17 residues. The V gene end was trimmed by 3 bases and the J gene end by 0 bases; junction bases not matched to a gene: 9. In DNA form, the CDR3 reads TGTGCCAGTAGTATTAGTGCTAGCGGTATTAGCACAGATACGCAGTATTTT. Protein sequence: CASSISASGISTDTQYF.

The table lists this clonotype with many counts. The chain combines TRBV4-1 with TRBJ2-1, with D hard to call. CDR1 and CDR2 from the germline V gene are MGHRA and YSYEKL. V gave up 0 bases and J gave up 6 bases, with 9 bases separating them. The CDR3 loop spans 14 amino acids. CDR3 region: CASSQEEYSNEQFF. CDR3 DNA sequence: TGCGCCAGCAGCCAAGAGGAGTACTCCAATGAGCAGTTCTTC.

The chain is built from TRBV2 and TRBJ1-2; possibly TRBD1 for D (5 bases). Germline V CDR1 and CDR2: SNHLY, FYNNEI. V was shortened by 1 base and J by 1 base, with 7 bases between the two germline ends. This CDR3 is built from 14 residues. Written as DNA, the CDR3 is TGTGCCAGCAGTGAAGGGGACGGTAACTATGGCTACACCTTC. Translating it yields CASSEGDGNYGYTF.

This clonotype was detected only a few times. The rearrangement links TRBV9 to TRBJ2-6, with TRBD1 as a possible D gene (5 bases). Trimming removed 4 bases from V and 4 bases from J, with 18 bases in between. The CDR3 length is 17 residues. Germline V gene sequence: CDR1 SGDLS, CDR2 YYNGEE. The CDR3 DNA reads TGTGCCAGCAGCCCCTCCCAGGGTTTCAGGGGGGCCAACGTCCTGACTTTC. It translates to CASSPSQGFRGANVLTF.

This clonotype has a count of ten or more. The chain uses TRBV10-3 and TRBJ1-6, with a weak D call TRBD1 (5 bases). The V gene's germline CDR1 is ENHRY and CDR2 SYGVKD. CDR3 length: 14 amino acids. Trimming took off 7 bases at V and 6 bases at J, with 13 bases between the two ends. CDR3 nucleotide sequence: TGTGCCATCAAGGGACGCGGCCTTAATTCACCCCTCCACTTT. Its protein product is CAIKGRGLNSPLHF.

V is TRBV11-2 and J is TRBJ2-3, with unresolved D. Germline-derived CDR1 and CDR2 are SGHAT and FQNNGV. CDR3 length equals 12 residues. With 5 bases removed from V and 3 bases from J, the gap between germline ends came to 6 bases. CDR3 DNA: TGTGCCAGCAGCCGAATGACAGATACGCAGTATTTT. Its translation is CASSRMTDTQYF.

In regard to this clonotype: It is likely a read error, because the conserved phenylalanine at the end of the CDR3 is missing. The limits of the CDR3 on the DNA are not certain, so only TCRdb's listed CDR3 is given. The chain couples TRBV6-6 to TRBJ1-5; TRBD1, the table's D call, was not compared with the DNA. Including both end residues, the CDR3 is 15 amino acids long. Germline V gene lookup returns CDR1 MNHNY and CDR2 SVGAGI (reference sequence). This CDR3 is CASSPSRHPGQPQHC.

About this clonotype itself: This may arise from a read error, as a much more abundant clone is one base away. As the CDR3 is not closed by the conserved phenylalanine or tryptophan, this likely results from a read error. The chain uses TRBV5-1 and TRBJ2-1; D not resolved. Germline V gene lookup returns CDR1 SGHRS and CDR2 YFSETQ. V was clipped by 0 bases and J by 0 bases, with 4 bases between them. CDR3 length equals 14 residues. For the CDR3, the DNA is TGCGCCAGCAGCTTGGGACGCTCCTACAATGAGCAGTTCTCC. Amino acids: CASSLGRSYNEQFS.

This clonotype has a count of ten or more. The CDR3 DNA sequence: TGTGCCAGCAGTCCCGGACCCTGGAGTAGGTTGACCCAGTACTTC. Amino acid sequence: CASSPGPWSRLTQYF. The V and J genes are TRBV12-3 or TRBV12-4 and TRBJ2-5; no clear D gene. The CDR3 loop spans 15 amino acids. V was trimmed by 5 bases and J by 7 bases, leaving 20 bases between them.

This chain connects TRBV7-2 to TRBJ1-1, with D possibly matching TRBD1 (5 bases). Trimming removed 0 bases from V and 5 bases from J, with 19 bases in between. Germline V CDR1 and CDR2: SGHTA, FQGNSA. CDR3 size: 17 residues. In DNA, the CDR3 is TGTGCCAGCAGCTTAGCGCGGTGGGCAGGGTTGAGTACTGAAGCTTTCTTT. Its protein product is CASSLARWAGLSTEAFF.

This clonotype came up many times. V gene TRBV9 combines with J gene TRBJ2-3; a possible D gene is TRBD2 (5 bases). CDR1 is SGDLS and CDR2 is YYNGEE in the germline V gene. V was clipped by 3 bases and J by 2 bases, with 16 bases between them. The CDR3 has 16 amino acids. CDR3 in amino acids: CASSANLAAPTDTQYF. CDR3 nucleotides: TGTGCCAGCAGCGCTAATCTAGCTGCTCCCACAGATACGCAGTATTTT.

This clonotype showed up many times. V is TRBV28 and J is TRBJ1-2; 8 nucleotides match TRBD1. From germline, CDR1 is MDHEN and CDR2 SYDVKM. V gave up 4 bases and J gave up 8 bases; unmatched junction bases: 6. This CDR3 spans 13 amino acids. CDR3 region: CASSWTGRDGYTF. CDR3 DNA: TGTGCCAGCAGTTGGACAGGGAGGGACGGCTACACCTTC.

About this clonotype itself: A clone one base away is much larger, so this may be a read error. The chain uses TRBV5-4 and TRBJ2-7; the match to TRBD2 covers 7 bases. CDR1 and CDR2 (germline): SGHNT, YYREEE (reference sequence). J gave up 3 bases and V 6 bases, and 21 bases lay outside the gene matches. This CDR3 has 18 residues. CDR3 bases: TGTGCCAGCAACTTAGACATTGGGGGGGTACTACAGGTCTACGAGCAGTACTTC. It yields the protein CASNLDIGGVLQVYEQYF.

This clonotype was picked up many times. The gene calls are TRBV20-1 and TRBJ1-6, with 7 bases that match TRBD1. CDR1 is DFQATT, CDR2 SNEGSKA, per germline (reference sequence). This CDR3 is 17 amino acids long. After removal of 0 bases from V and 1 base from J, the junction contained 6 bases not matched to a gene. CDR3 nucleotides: TGCAGTGCTAGAGACTCCGGGACAGTATCCTATAATTCACCCCTCCACTTT. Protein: CSARDSGTVSYNSPLHF.

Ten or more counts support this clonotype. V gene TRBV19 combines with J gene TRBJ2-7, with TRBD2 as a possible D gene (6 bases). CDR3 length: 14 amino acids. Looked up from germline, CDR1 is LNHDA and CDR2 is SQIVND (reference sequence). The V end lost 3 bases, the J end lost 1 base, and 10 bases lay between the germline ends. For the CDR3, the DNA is TGTGCCAGTAGTATCGGAGGGACTTCCTACGAGCAGTACTTC. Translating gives CASSIGGTSYEQYF.

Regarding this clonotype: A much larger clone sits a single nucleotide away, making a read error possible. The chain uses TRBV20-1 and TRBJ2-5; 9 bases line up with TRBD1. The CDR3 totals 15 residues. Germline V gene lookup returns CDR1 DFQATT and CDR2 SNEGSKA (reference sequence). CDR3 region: CGLLSGTGMSQTQYF. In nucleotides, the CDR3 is TGCGGTCTTCTTTCCGGGACAGGGATGAGCCAGACCCAGTACTTC.

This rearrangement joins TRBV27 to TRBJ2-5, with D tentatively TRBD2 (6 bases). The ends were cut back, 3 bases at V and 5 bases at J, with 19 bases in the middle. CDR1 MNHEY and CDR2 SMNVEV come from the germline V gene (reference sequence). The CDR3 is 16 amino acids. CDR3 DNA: TGTGCCAGCAGTTTTCTTGGGGCCACGGGAGAGGAGACCCAGTACTTC. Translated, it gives CASSFLGATGEETQYF.

Written as DNA, the CDR3 is TGCGCCAGCAGTTCCCGGGACCTCGGGGAGCTGTTTTTT. The encoded protein is CASSSRDLGELFF. The V gene is TRBV10-1, the J gene TRBJ2-2; D might be TRBD1 or TRBD2, each matching 5 bases. Trimming took 5 bases from V and 7 from J, leaving 11 bases between them. Germline CDR1 reads WNHNN; CDR2 reads SYGVQD (reference sequence). The CDR3 is 13 residues long.

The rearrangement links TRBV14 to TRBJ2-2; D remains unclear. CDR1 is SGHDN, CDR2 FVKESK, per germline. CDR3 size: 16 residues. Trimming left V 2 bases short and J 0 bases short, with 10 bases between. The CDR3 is CASSQLSLSNTGELFF. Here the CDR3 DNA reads TGTGCCAGCAGCCAACTTTCACTCTCGAACACCGGGGAGCTGTTTTTT.

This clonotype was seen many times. CDR3 amino acids: CSATPGLLYEQYF. The CDR3 DNA reads TGCAGTGCTACCCCGGGACTGCTCTACGAGCAGTACTTC. The J gene is TRBJ2-7, the V gene TRBV20-1, with D tentatively TRBD2 (6 bases). The CDR3 is made up of 13 amino acids. V was clipped by 4 bases and J by 3 bases, with 13 bases between them. Germline CDR1 DFQATT, CDR2 SNEGSKA (reference sequence).

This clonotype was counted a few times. This chain's CDR3 is CASSPRDREAQPQHF. CDR3 DNA: TGTGCCAGCAGTCCAAGGGACAGGGAGGCTCAGCCCCAGCATTTT. The chain employs TRBV6-1 and TRBJ1-5; 9 bases are a match to TRBD1. Germline V gene sequence: CDR1 MNHNS, CDR2 SASEGT. The ends lost 5 bases at V and 6 bases at J; junction bases unmatched: 8. The CDR3 length is 15 residues.

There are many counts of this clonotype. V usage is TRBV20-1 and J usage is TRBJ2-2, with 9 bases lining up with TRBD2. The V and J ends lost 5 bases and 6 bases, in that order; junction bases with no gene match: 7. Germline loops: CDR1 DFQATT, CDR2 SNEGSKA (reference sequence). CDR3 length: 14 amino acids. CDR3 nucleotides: TGCAGTGCTCGTCTGGCGGGAGGGGCCGGGGAGCTGTTTTTT. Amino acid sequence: CSARLAGGAGELFF.

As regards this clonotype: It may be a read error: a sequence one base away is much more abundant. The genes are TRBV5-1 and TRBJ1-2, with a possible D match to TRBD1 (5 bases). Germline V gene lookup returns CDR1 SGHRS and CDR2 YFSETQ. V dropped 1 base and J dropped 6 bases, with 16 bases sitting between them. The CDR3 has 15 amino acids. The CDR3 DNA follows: TGCGCCAGCAGCTTGCAGCAGGGAGGAACCAATGGCTACACCTTC. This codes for CASSLQQGGTNGYTF.

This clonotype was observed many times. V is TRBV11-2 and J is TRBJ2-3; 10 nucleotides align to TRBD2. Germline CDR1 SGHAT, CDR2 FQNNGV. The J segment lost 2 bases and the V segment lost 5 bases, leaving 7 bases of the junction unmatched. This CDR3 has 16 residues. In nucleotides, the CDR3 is TGTGCCAGCAGCCCGGGAACTAGCGGGAACACAGATACGCAGTATTTT. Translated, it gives CASSPGTSGNTDTQYF.